This T cell receptor (beta chain) was captured by sequencing in a study of cytomegalovirus exposure and HLA in healthy donors. V lost 4 bases, J lost 4 bases, and 13 bases lay in between. This CDR3 contains 14 residues. Germline CDR1 MNHEY, CDR2 SMNVEV (reference sequence). The PCR ran on 60 Vbeta and 13 Jbeta primers. TCRdb's table, derived via immunoSEQ multiplex PCR, lists solely in-frame clones and lacks some. The table lists approximately 110,000 clones, roughly 82% of them singletons. The gene calls are TRBV27 and TRBJ1-1; no definite D call. Sequenced: PBMCs. This clonotype originated in a woman aged 60-70 years in good health and CMV-seropositive. CDR3 sequence reads: CASSSNFRGTEAFF. The CDR3 DNA sequence: TGTGCCAGCAGTTCCAATTTTCGGGGCACTGAAGCTTTCTTT.